The 12 T cell receptor beta chains in this list originate from one sample, sequenced in a study of T cell responses to AZD1222 COVID-19 vaccine. The method was immunoSEQ multiplex PCR; TCRdb's version includes in-frame clones alone and lacks a portion of them. The sample lists approximately 150,000 clones; roughly 89% were seen once. The sequences come from peripheral blood, collected 28 days after the second AZD1222 dose. Every receptor here comes from an adult who received the AZD1222 COVID-19 vaccine.

The rearrangement links TRBV7-9 to TRBJ1-5, with D uncertain. The CDR3 runs to 14 residues. Germline V gene data show CDR1 as SEHNR and CDR2 as FQNEAQ (reference sequence). V was trimmed by 3 bases and J by 7 bases, leaving 13 bases between them. The CDR3 nucleotides are TGTGCCAGCAGCTTCTCAGGTTATGGCCAGCCCCAGCATTTT. Amino acids: CASSFSGYGQPQHF.

The chain joins TRBV5-5 to TRBJ2-7, with 7 bases that match TRBD1. V lost 2 bases and J lost 0; bases outside the gene matches: 5. CDR1 and CDR2 from the germline V gene are SGHKS and YYEKEE (reference sequence). This CDR3 is 15 amino acids long. The CDR3 DNA reads TGTGCCAGCAGCTTTTCCTGGACAGGCTCCTACGAGCAGTACTTC. This encodes CASSFSWTGSYEQYF.

The chain couples TRBV12-3 or TRBV12-4 to TRBJ1-3, with D uncertain. The CDR3 loop spans 13 amino acids. V was trimmed by 6 bases and J by 0 bases, leaving 6 bases between them. The CDR3 sequence is CASSQSSGNTIYF. The CDR3 DNA is TGTGCCAGCAGCCAGTCCTCTGGAAACACCATATATTTT.

The chain uses TRBV18 and TRBJ1-2; D remains unclear. Germline assignment: CDR1 KGHSH and CDR2 LQKENI. CDR3 size: 15 residues. V lost 2 bases and J lost 6, with 16 bases in between. This CDR3 is CASSPKSLSQDGYTF. In nucleotides, the CDR3 is TGTGCCAGCTCACCAAAGAGTTTGTCGCAGGATGGCTACACCTTC.

DNA of the CDR3: TGTGCCAGCAGTGAAATGTGGACAGGGGTCGCATCGCAGTATTTT. This codes for CASSEMWTGVASQYF. This sequence joins TRBV2 and TRBJ2-3; 9 positions agree with TRBD1. Unmatched junction bases numbered 10, after V lost 2 bases and J lost 10 bases. Germline CDR1 and CDR2: SNHLY and FYNNEI. The CDR3 has 15 amino acids.

The chain couples TRBV2 to TRBJ1-6, with D perhaps TRBD1 (6 bases). This CDR3 has 14 amino acids. Germline lookup yields CDR1 SNHLY and CDR2 FYNNEI. Deletions cut 7 bases from V and 9 bases from J, with 16 bases between. The CDR3 loop is CASNPGTRSSPLHF. Written as DNA, the CDR3 is TGTGCCAGCAACCCCGGGACACGGAGTTCACCCCTCCACTTT.

This chain links TRBV19 with TRBJ2-3; D is unclear. Germline CDR1 LNHDA, CDR2 SQIVND (reference sequence). There are 14 residues in the CDR3. Between the trimmed V and J ends, which lost 5 bases and 0 bases, there was a span of 9 bases. The CDR3 sequence: CASSVSASTDTQYF. The CDR3 DNA follows: TGTGCCAGTAGTGTAAGCGCCAGCACAGATACGCAGTATTTT.

The chain links TRBV2 to TRBJ1-6; TRBD1 might be the D (5 bases). CDR3 length: 13 amino acids. CDR1 is SNHLY, CDR2 FYNNEI, per germline. Trimming shortened V by 6 bases and J by 7 bases, and 10 bases separated the two germline ends. In DNA form, the CDR3 reads TGTGCCAGCAGGGGGAAGGGGAATTCACCCCTCCACTTT. Translating it yields CASRGKGNSPLHF. The complete variable domain, with remaining parts taken from reference TRBV2 and TRBJ1-6, reads EPEVTQTPSHQVTQMGQEVILRCVPISNHLYFYWYRQILGQKVEFLVSFYNNEISEKSEIFDDQFSVERPDGSNFTLKIRSTKLEDSAMYFCASRGKGNSPLHFGNGTRLTVT.

As to this clone: The same CDR3 also results from other DNA sequences found in this sample. The chain joins TRBV5-1 to TRBJ1-5; the D gene is possibly TRBD1 (6 bases). Trimming took off 4 bases at V and 3 bases at J, with 11 bases between the two ends. Germline V lookup: CDR1 SGHRS, CDR2 YFSETQ. The CDR3 extends over 14 amino acids. CDR3 amino acids: CASSPDSLNQPQHF. CDR3 DNA sequence: TGCGCCAGCAGCCCGGACAGTCTCAATCAGCCCCAGCATTTT.

The CDR3 DNA is TGTGCCAGCACAGGGGGAACCTACGAGCAGTACTTC. This sequence encodes CASTGGTYEQYF. This sequence joins TRBV7-2 and TRBJ2-7; 7 nucleotides align to TRBD1. The CDR3 is 12 amino acids. Per the germline V gene, CDR1 is SGHTA and CDR2 is FQGNSA. V trimming: 7 bases; J trimming: 2 bases; junction bases outside the gene matches: 2.

The chain links TRBV4-2 to TRBJ1-1; D is undetermined. The CDR3 covers 14 residues. Trimming cost V 1 base and J 1 base, with 7 bases left between them. Per the germline V gene, CDR1 is LGHNA and CDR2 is YNFKEQ. CDR3 DNA sequence: TGTGCCAGCAGCCAAGGGGATGCGAACACTGAAGCTTTCTTT. This translates into CASSQGDANTEAFF.

V is TRBV18 and J is TRBJ1-4; unclear D gene. Germline-derived CDR1 and CDR2 are KGHSH and LQKENI. This CDR3 is 13 amino acids long. The V end lost 6 bases, the J end lost 9 bases, and 14 bases lay between the germline ends. CDR3 DNA sequence: TGTGCCAGCTCCATGGGGTTCGCACAAAAACTGTTTTTT. Encoded protein: CASSMGFAQKLFF. Supplemented by reference TRBV18 and TRBJ1-4, the full variable domain reads NAGVMQNPRHLVRRRGQEARLRCSPMKGHSHVYWYRQLPEEGLKFMVYLQKENIIDESGMPKERFSAEFPKEGPSILRIQQVVRGDSAAYFCASSMGFAQKLFFGSGTQLSVL.